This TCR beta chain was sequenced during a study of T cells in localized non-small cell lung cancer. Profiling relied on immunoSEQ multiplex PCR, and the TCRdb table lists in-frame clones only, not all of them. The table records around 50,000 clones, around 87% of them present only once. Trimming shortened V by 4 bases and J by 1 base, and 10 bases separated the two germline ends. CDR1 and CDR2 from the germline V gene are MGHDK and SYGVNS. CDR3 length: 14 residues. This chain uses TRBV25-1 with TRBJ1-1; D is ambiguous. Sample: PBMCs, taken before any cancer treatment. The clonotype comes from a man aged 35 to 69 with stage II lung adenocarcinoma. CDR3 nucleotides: TGTGCCAGCAGTGGACGGCGGCAGAACACTGAAGCTTTCTTT. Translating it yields CASSGRRQNTEAFF.